Following are 6 T cell receptor beta chains from one sample sequenced in a study of cytomegalovirus exposure and HLA in healthy donors. The PCR contained 60 Vbeta and 13 Jbeta primers. TCRdb's table, derived via immunoSEQ multiplex PCR, lists solely in-frame clones and lacks some. In the table there are some 170,000 clones, 83% of which are singletons. The specimen was PBMCs. The receptors originated from a man aged 45 to 65 in good health and CMV-seropositive.

The chain has TRBV7-2 and TRBJ2-2, with D perhaps TRBD2 (6 bases). V was shortened by 3 bases and J by 1 base, with 9 bases between the two germline ends. The CDR3 runs 15 residues. Germline V lookup: CDR1 SGHTA, CDR2 FQGNSA. The CDR3 DNA follows: TGTGCCAGCAGCTTGGCCGGGGGGAACACCGGGGAGCTGTTTTTT. Protein product: CASSLAGGNTGELFF.

This chain connects TRBV5-1 to TRBJ2-5, with 11 bases matching TRBD1. Germline assignment: CDR1 SGHRS and CDR2 YFSETQ. The V and J ends lost 3 bases and 1 base, in that order; junction bases with no gene match: 5. The length of the CDR3 is 16 residues. CDR3 nucleotides: TGCGCCAGCAGCTCATCCGGGACAGGGGGCCAAGAGACCCAGTACTTC. Translating gives CASSSSGTGGQETQYF.

The DNA for the CDR3 is TGTGCCAGCAGTAAGGGGACGGCGGAGGGGCAGTTCTTC. It encodes CASSKGTAEGQFF. The chain uses TRBV7-9 and TRBJ2-1; perhaps TRBD2 as D (6 bases). Germline assignment: CDR1 SEHNR and CDR2 FQNEAQ (reference sequence). The CDR3 is 13 amino acids. The V gene lost 6 bases and the J gene lost 12 bases, with 18 bases spanning the gap.

As regards this clone: The conserved phenylalanine or tryptophan is not found at the CDR3 terminus, so this likely reflects a read error. J is TRBJ1-5 and V is TRBV5-8; 12 nucleotides match TRBD1. Per the germline V gene, CDR1 is SGHTS and CDR2 is YDEGEE. The CDR3 length is 18 residues. With 0 bases clipped from V and 5 bases from J, the junction kept 9 bases outside the gene matches. For the CDR3, the DNA is TGTGCCAGCAGCTTGGAGGGGGACAGGGGGCCGGTTGATCAGCCCCAGCATTCT. Protein: CASSLEGDRGPVDQPQHS.

This clone was seen more than once but under ten times. The J gene is TRBJ2-1, the V gene TRBV15; 13 nucleotides align to TRBD2. Germline CDR1 reads LNHNV; CDR2 reads YYDKDF (reference sequence). The CDR3 has 14 residues. Germline trimming cut 9 bases from V and 7 bases from J; bases unmatched to any gene: 6. The chain's CDR3 is CATKGTSGKNEQFF. CDR3 sequence (DNA): TGTGCCACAAAAGGGACTAGCGGGAAAAATGAGCAGTTCTTC.

The chain has TRBV19 and TRBJ1-4; D call uncertain. The CDR3 loop spans 14 amino acids. V dropped 2 bases and J dropped 4 bases, with 8 bases sitting between them. Germline assignment: CDR1 LNHDA and CDR2 SQIVND (reference sequence). The CDR3 region is CASSIPGDNEKLFF. The CDR3 DNA is TGTGCCAGTAGTATACCCGGGGATAATGAAAAACTGTTTTTT. Together with reference TRBV19 and TRBJ1-4, the CDR3 gives the full variable domain: DGGITQSPKYLFRKEGQNVTLSCEQNLNHDAMYWYRQDPGQGLRLIYYSQIVNDFQKGDIAEGYSVSREKKESFPLTVTSAQKNPTAFYLCASSIPGDNEKLFFGSGTQLSVL.